What follows are 8 T cell receptor beta chains derived from one specimen sequenced in a study of monozygotic twins with cystic fibrosis. Only in-frame clones appear in the TCRdb table, and some are missing; sequencing was by immunoSEQ multiplex PCR. The table has some 14,000 clones, 80% to 90% seen once. The sample was blood. All receptors derive from a boy between 10 and 17 years old with cystic fibrosis.

V gene TRBV5-4 combines with J gene TRBJ1-1, with D unclear. This CDR3 contains 15 residues. The V gene's germline CDR1 is SGHNT and CDR2 YYREEE (reference sequence). V was clipped by 2 bases and J by 0 bases, with 11 bases between them. In DNA form, the CDR3 reads TGTGCCAGCAGCTTACCCGGCGGGATGAACACTGAAGCTTTCTTT. It encodes CASSLPGGMNTEAFF.

The rearrangement links TRBV18 to TRBJ2-4; D is perhaps TRBD2 (5 bases). Trimming took 2 bases from V and 10 from J, leaving 12 bases between them. CDR1 and CDR2 from the germline V gene are KGHSH and LQKENI. This CDR3 contains 13 residues. The CDR3 bases are TGTGCCAGCTCACCAGCTAGCACGCCTATTCAGTACTTC. Amino acids: CASSPASTPIQYF.

The rearrangement joins TRBV5-6 to TRBJ1-1, with TRBD1 as a possible D gene (6 bases). CDR3 length: 15 residues. V lost 1 base to trimming and J lost 6 bases, with 16 bases between them. CDR1 and CDR2 from the germline V gene are SGHDT and YYEEEE. The CDR3 loop is CASSLRGGFMAEAFF. For the CDR3, the DNA is TGTGCCAGCAGCTTGAGGGGGGGCTTCATGGCTGAAGCTTTCTTT.

The genes are TRBV6-6 and TRBJ1-1, with 7 bases fitting TRBD1. Germline lookup yields CDR1 MNHNY and CDR2 SVGAGI (reference sequence). Trimming at V came to 7 bases and at J to 8 bases, leaving 13 bases not matched to a gene. The CDR3 totals 14 residues. The CDR3 sequence is CASTERGGEGEAFF. In DNA, the CDR3 is TGTGCCAGCACCGAGCGAGGGGGCGAGGGAGAAGCTTTCTTT.

This rearrangement joins TRBV7-3 to TRBJ2-7; TRBD2 agrees at 9 bases. CDR1 is SGHTA and CDR2 is FQGTGA in the germline V gene. V was clipped by 4 bases and J by 3 bases; unmatched bases: 16. The CDR3 has 18 amino acids. CDR3 protein: CASSSDDLSGGPLYEQYF. As DNA, the CDR3 is TGTGCCAGCAGCTCCGACGACTTGAGCGGGGGGCCGCTCTACGAGCAGTACTTC.

J is TRBJ2-7 and V is TRBV6-5; possible D gene TRBD1, 6 bases. This CDR3 region has 15 residues. V lost 6 bases to trimming and J lost 1 base, with 16 bases between them. Looked up from germline, CDR1 is MNHEY and CDR2 is SVGAGI. CDR3 residues: CASSPTGHLSYEQYF. The CDR3 nucleotides are TGTGCCAGCAGCCCGACGGGACATCTTTCCTACGAGCAGTACTTC.

This clone was seen just once. CDR3 loop: CASSLRPRAGYTDTQYF. In DNA, the CDR3 is TGCGCCAGCAGCCTCAGACCCAGGGCGGGGTACACAGATACGCAGTATTTT. The gene calls are TRBV5-1 and TRBJ2-3; D perhaps matches TRBD2 (6 bases). Trimming took off 4 bases at V and 2 bases at J, with 20 bases between the two ends. CDR1 and CDR2 (germline): SGHRS, YFSETQ. The CDR3 has 17 amino acids.

The chain uses TRBV15 and TRBJ2-7; D possibly corresponds to TRBD1 (5 bases). The length of the CDR3 is 13 residues. Germline loops: CDR1 LNHNV, CDR2 YYDKDF (reference sequence). V was cut by 3 bases and J by 6 bases, with 12 bases left in between. DNA of the CDR3: TGTGCCACCAGCAGGGGGCAGCTGGGCGAGCAGTACTTC. As protein: CATSRGQLGEQYF.